The 19 T cell receptor beta chains presented below share a single source sample, sequenced in a study of cytomegalovirus exposure and HLA in healthy donors. Vbeta (60) and Jbeta (13) primers were used in the PCR. TCRdb keeps only in-frame clones here, not all; method: immunoSEQ multiplex PCR. There are over 75,000 clones in the sample; approximately 89% occur only once, and approximately 10% lies in the top ten. The sequenced sample consisted of PBMCs. The receptors were sampled from a man aged 25 to 45 in good health and CMV-seropositive.

J is TRBJ1-2 and V is TRBV9; no clear D. The CDR3 is 16 amino acids. Between the trimmed V and J ends, which lost 0 bases and 6 bases, there was a span of 18 bases. CDR1 is SGDLS, CDR2 YYNGEE, per germline. CDR3 residues: CASSVELGRRFHGYTF. The CDR3 coding sequence is TGTGCCAGCAGCGTAGAATTGGGCAGGAGGTTTCATGGCTACACCTTC.

V and J are TRBV19 and TRBJ2-5; TRBD2 matches at 8 bases. The J segment lost 5 bases and the V segment lost 0 bases, leaving 8 bases of the junction unmatched. Germline lookup yields CDR1 LNHDA and CDR2 SQIVND (reference sequence). The CDR3 sequence is 16 residues long. CDR3 in amino acids: CASSIEGAGVEETQYF. The CDR3 DNA reads as TGTGCCAGTAGTATAGAAGGAGCGGGAGTGGAGGAGACCCAGTACTTC.

V is TRBV30 and J is TRBJ1-2; 7 bases agree with TRBD1. CDR3 length: 13 residues. The V segment lost 1 base and the J segment 6 bases; nucleotides outside the gene matches: 5. Germline V gene sequence: CDR1 GTSNPN, CDR2 SVGIG (reference sequence). Here the CDR3 reads CAWSAQGTDGYTF. The CDR3 coding sequence is TGTGCCTGGAGTGCCCAGGGGACAGATGGCTACACCTTC.

This clone has only a few counts. The chain joins TRBV6-1 to TRBJ2-4; D not resolved. From germline, CDR1 is MNHNS and CDR2 SASEGT. Trimming removed 2 bases from V and 6 bases from J, with 11 bases in between. This CDR3 is built from 14 residues. This CDR3 is CASSETLSLNIQYF. The CDR3 bases are TGTGCCAGCAGTGAAACCCTGAGTCTAAACATTCAGTACTTC.

The chain combines TRBV29-1 with TRBJ2-3; TRBD2 matches 9 bases. CDR3 length: 13 residues. After removal of 4 bases from V and 2 bases from J, the junction contained 1 base not matched to a gene. From germline, CDR1 is SQVTM and CDR2 ANQGSEA. The CDR3 DNA reads as TGCAGCGTTGGCGGGAGGGCCACAGATACGCAGTATTTT. Translation: CSVGGRATDTQYF.

This sequence joins TRBV6-5 and TRBJ2-3; TRBD1 is a possible D gene (6 bases). The CDR3 consists of 15 residues. V was pared by 3 bases and J by 0 bases, with 10 bases between. The germline CDR1 and CDR2 sequences are MNHEY and SVGAGI. The CDR3 spells CASSYSGQSTDTQYF. The CDR3 DNA follows: TGTGCCAGCAGTTATTCGGGACAAAGCACAGATACGCAGTATTTT.

This chain links TRBV9 with TRBJ2-1; TRBD2 matches at 14 bases. The CDR3 length is 17 residues. J was trimmed by 3 bases and V by 3 bases; bases with no gene match: 5. The germline V gene encodes CDR1 SGDLS and CDR2 YYNGEE. The CDR3 nucleotides read TGTGCCAGCAGCGGGGGACTAGCGGGAGTCTACTACAATGAGCAGTTCTTC. Protein: CASSGGLAGVYYNEQFF.

J is TRBJ2-7 and V is TRBV6-1; 9 positions agree with TRBD1. The CDR3 is 14 residues long. J lost 2 bases, V lost 4 bases, and 3 bases had no gene match. CDR1 is MNHNS and CDR2 is SASEGT in the germline V gene. The CDR3: CASSGGDRAYEQYF. As DNA, the CDR3 is TGTGCCAGCAGTGGGGGGGACAGGGCCTACGAGCAGTACTTC.

This chain joins TRBV5-4 and TRBJ1-2; 11 positions match TRBD1. This CDR3 comprises 15 residues. V gave up 3 bases and J gave up 2 bases; unmatched junction bases: 3. Germline-derived CDR1 and CDR2 are SGHNT and YYREEE (reference sequence). The CDR3 reads CASSSGTGGNYGYTF. The DNA for the CDR3 is TGTGCCAGCAGCTCCGGGACAGGGGGAAACTATGGCTACACCTTC.

The rearrangement joins TRBV28 to TRBJ2-7, with 7 nucleotides matching TRBD1. Trimming removed 6 bases from V and 1 base from J; junction bases left unmatched: 9. The CDR3 spans 15 residues. The germline V gene has CDR1 MDHEN and CDR2 SYDVKM. CDR3 nucleotide sequence: TGTGCCAGCAGCCGGACAGGCCAAGTATCCTACGAGCAGTACTTC. This gives the protein CASSRTGQVSYEQYF.

This clone is a singleton in its sample. The chain uses TRBV9 and TRBJ2-1; 8 bases map to TRBD2. Germline V lookup: CDR1 SGDLS, CDR2 YYNGEE. The CDR3 has 17 residues. The ends lost 3 bases at V and 3 bases at J; junction bases unmatched: 11. DNA of the CDR3: TGTGCCAGCAGCGCGGGGATAGCGGGGAGGGGCTACAATGAGCAGTTCTTC. Translating it yields CASSAGIAGRGYNEQFF.

The chain uses TRBV29-1 and TRBJ1-1; tentatively, D is TRBD1 (5 bases). The ends were cut back, 4 bases at V and 7 bases at J, with 19 bases in the middle. Per the germline V gene, CDR1 is SQVTM and CDR2 is ANQGSEA. The CDR3 totals 14 residues. The DNA of the CDR3 is TGCAGCGTTGCTCCGGGTGTGGGGCTGGGTGAAGCTTTCTTT. Translating it yields CSVAPGVGLGEAFF.

This chain connects TRBV5-1 to TRBJ2-5; no firm D call. Germline CDR1 reads SGHRS; CDR2 reads YFSETQ. The length of the CDR3 is 13 residues. Trimming pared 3 bases from V and 1 base from J, leaving 7 bases between. For the CDR3, the DNA is TGCGCCAGCAGCTCACAATCCCAAGAGACCCAGTACTTC. This gives the protein CASSSQSQETQYF.

This clone has more than one count but fewer than ten. The V gene is TRBV20-1, the J gene TRBJ1-2, with D unresolved. The CDR3 covers 11 residues. Deletions cut 7 bases from V and 4 bases from J, with 10 bases between. From germline, CDR1 is DFQATT and CDR2 SNEGSKA (reference sequence). Written as DNA, the CDR3 is TGCAGTGGTAGTCGACTCTATGGCTACACCTTC. This codes for CSGSRLYGYTF.

V usage is TRBV5-4 and J usage is TRBJ2-1; 10 nucleotides agree with TRBD2. J was trimmed by 8 bases and V by 6 bases; bases with no gene match: 5. The length of the CDR3 is 13 residues. Germline loops: CDR1 SGHNT, CDR2 YYREEE (reference sequence). The CDR3 sequence: CASTGTSVDEQFF. CDR3 nucleotides: TGTGCCAGCACCGGGACTAGCGTAGATGAGCAGTTCTTC.

This chain joins TRBV7-9 and TRBJ2-5, with 9 bases identical to TRBD2. This CDR3 is built from 17 residues. Germline CDR1 and CDR2: SEHNR and FQNEAQ (reference sequence). Unmatched junction bases numbered 7, after V lost 2 bases and J lost 0 bases. The CDR3: CASSLSLAGLYQETQYF. The CDR3, as DNA: TGTGCCAGCAGCTTATCCCTAGCGGGGTTGTACCAAGAGACCCAGTACTTC.

The chain combines TRBV28 with TRBJ1-1, with a tentative D call TRBD1 (5 bases). Germline lookup yields CDR1 MDHEN and CDR2 SYDVKM. The ends were cut back, 6 bases at V and 1 base at J, with 12 bases in the middle. The CDR3 is 14 residues long. CDR3 residues: CASSIRVKNTEAFF. The CDR3 DNA sequence: TGTGCCAGCAGCATCAGGGTGAAGAACACTGAAGCTTTCTTT.

This chain uses TRBV28 with TRBJ2-7; 8 bases line up with TRBD1. The CDR3 totals 14 residues. J lost 6 bases, V lost 1 base, and 5 bases had no gene match. Germline values: CDR1 MDHEN, CDR2 SYDVKM. This CDR3 reads CASSLSDRAGEQYF. The CDR3 DNA reads as TGTGCCAGCAGTTTATCGGACAGGGCAGGCGAGCAGTACTTC.

This clone showed up just once. This chain connects TRBV18 to TRBJ1-5; D unresolved. V was cut by 2 bases and J by 4 bases, with 12 bases left in between. The CDR3 is 15 residues long. Germline V gene lookup returns CDR1 KGHSH and CDR2 LQKENI. In DNA form, the CDR3 reads TGTGCCAGCTCACCAAGGAGGGCCCCTAATCAGCCCCAGCATTTT. Its translation is CASSPRRAPNQPQHF.